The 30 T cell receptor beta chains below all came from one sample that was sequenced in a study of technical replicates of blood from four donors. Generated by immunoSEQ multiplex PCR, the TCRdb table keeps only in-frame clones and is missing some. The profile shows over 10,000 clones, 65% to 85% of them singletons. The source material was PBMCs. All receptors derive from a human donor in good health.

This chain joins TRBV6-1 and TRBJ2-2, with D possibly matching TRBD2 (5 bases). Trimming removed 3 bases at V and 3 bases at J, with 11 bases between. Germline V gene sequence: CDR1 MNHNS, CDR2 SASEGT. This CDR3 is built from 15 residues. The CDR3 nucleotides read TGTGCCAGCAGTGATCTGGACGGGGACACCGGGGAGCTGTTTTTT. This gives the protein CASSDLDGDTGELFF.

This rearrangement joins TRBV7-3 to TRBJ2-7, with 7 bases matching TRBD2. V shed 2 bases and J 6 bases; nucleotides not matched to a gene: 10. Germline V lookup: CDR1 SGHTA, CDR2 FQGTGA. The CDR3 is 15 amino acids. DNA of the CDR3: TGTGCCAGCAGCTTATTCGGGGGGAGGGGCGTCGAGCAGTACTTC. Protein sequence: CASSLFGGRGVEQYF.

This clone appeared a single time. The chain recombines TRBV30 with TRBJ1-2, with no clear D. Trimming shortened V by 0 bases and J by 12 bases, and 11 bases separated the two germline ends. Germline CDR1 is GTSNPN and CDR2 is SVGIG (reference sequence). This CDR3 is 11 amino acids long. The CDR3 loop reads CAWSVRARHTF. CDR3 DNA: TGTGCCTGGAGTGTACGAGCCAGGCACACCTTC. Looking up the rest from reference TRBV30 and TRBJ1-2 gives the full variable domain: SQTIHQWPATLVQPVGSPLSLECTVEGTSNPNLYWYRQAAGRGLQLLFYSVGIGQISSEVPQNLSASRPQDRQFILSSKKLLLSDSGFYLCAWSVRARHTFGSGTRLTVV.

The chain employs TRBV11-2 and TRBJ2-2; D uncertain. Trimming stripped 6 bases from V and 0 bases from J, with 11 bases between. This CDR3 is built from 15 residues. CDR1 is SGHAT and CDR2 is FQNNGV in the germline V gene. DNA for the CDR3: TGTGCCAGCAGTCTGGGCCTTCCGAACACCGGGGAGCTGTTTTTT. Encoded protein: CASSLGLPNTGELFF.

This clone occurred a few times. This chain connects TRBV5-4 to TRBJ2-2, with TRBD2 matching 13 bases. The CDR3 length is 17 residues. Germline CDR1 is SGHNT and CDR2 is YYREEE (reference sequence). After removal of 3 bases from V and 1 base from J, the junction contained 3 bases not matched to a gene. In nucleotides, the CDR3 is TGTGCCAGCAGCTCCGGGACTAGCGGGGTGAACACCGGGGAGCTGTTTTTT. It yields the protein CASSSGTSGVNTGELFF.

DNA of the CDR3: TGTGCCAGCAGTAACGGACAGGGCGGCAATCAGCCCCAGCATTTT. Its translation: CASSNGQGGNQPQHF. This chain links TRBV6-5 with TRBJ1-5, with 8 bases that match TRBD1. Germline V lookup: CDR1 MNHEY, CDR2 SVGAGI. The V segment lost 5 bases and the J segment 2 bases; nucleotides outside the gene matches: 5. This CDR3 region has 15 residues.

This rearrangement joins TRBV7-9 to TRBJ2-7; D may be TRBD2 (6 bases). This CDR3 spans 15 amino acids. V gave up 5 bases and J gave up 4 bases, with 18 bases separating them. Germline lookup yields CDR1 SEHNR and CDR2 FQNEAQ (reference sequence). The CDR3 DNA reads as TGTGCCAGCAGCCCCCCGGGAGCCTACCAATACGAGCAGTACTTC. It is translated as CASSPPGAYQYEQYF.

The CDR3 loop reads CASSPGTFYEQYF. CDR3 DNA sequence: TGCGCCAGCAGCCCCGGGACATTCTACGAGCAGTACTTC. V gene TRBV5-1 combines with J gene TRBJ2-7, with D possibly being TRBD1 (6 bases). Trimming removed 4 bases at V and 3 bases at J, with 11 bases between. Germline CDR1 is SGHRS and CDR2 is YFSETQ. The CDR3 has 13 amino acids.

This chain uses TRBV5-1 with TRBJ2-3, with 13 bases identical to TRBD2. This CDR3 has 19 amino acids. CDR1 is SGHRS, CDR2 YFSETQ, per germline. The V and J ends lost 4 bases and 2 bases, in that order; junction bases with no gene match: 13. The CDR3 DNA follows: TGCGCCAGCAGCACCGCCGGGACTAGCGGGATAAGTCTCACAGATACGCAGTATTTT. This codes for CASSTAGTSGISLTDTQYF.

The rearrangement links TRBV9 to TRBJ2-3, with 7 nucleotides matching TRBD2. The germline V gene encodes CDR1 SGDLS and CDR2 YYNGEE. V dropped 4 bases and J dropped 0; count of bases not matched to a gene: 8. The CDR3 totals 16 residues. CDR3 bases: TGTGCCAGCAGCTCGCGACTAGCTCTTAGCACAGATACGCAGTATTTT. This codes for CASSSRLALSTDTQYF.

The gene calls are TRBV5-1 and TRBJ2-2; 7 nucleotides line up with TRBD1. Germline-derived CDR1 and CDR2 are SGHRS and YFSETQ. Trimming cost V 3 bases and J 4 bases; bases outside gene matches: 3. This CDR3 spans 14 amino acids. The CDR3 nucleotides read TGCGCCAGCAGCTCGGGACAGCTCACCGGGGAGCTGTTTTTT. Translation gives CASSSGQLTGELFF.

The CDR3 DNA reads as TGCGCCAGCAGCTTGATGGGGGCAGGTATGGCTGGGGCCAACGTCCTGACTTTC. Translation: CASSLMGAGMAGANVLTF. The chain links TRBV5-1 to TRBJ2-6; a weak D match, TRBD1 (6 bases). This CDR3 has 18 residues. Germline CDR1 reads SGHRS; CDR2 reads YFSETQ. V gave up 1 base and J gave up 2 bases, with 16 bases separating them.

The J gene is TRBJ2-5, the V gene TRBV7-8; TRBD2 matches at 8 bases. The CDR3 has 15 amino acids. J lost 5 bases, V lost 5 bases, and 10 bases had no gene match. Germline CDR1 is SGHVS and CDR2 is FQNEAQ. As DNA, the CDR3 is TGTGCCAGCAGCATCGGAGCGGGAGTTACGGAGACCCAGTACTTC. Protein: CASSIGAGVTETQYF.

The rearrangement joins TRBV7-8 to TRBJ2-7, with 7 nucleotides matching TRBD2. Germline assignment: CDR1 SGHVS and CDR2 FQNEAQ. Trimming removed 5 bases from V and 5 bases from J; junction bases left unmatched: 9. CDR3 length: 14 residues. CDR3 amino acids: CASSTRTRKNEQYF. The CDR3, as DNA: TGTGCCAGCAGCACCCGGACTAGGAAAAACGAGCAGTACTTC.

The CDR3 DNA follows: TGTGCCAGCAGCCAAGAAGGACTAGCGACAAACACCGGGGAGCTGTTTTTT. Its translation is CASSQEGLATNTGELFF. V is TRBV4-2 and J is TRBJ2-2; 9 bases agree with TRBD2. The CDR3 is 17 amino acids. The germline V gene has CDR1 LGHNA and CDR2 YNFKEQ. V shed 0 bases, J shed 2 bases, and the junction held 4 bases outside the gene matches.

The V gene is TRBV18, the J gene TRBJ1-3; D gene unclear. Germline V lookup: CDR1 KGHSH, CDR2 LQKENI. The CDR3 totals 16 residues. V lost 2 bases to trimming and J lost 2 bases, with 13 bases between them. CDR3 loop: CASSPISAVAGNTIYF. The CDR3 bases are TGTGCCAGCTCACCAATTTCGGCGGTAGCTGGAAACACCATATATTTT.

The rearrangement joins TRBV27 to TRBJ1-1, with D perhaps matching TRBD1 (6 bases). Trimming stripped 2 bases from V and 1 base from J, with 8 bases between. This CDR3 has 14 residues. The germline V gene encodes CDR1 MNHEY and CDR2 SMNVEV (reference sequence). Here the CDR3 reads CASSLTGQNTEAFF. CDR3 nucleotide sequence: TGTGCCAGCAGTTTAACGGGACAGAACACTGAAGCTTTCTTT.

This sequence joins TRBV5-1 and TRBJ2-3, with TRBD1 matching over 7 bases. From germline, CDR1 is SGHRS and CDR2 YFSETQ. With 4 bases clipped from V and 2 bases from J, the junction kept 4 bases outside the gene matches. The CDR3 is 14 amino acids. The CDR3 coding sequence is TGCGCCAGCAGCCCGGGACAGACCACAGATACGCAGTATTTT. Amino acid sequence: CASSPGQTTDTQYF.

This CDR3 reads CAWSGTGIGELFF. The CDR3 DNA reads TGTGCCTGGAGTGGGACAGGGATCGGGGAGCTGTTTTTT. The chain employs TRBV30 and TRBJ2-2; 8 bases are a match to TRBD1. J was trimmed by 7 bases and V by 1 base; bases with no gene match: 2. Germline V gives CDR1 GTSNPN, CDR2 SVGIG (reference sequence). The CDR3 is 13 residues long. The full variable domain, in which reference TRBV30 and TRBJ2-2 provide the parts outside the CDR3, is SQTIHQWPATLVQPVGSPLSLECTVEGTSNPNLYWYRQAAGRGLQLLFYSVGIGQISSEVPQNLSASRPQDRQFILSSKKLLLSDSGFYLCAWSGTGIGELFFGEGSRLTVL.

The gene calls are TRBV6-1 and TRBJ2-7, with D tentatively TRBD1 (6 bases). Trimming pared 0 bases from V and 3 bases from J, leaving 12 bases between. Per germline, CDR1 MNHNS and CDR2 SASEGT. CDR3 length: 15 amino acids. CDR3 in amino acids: CASSEALQGVYEQYF. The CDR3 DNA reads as TGTGCCAGCAGTGAAGCGCTACAGGGAGTCTACGAGCAGTACTTC.

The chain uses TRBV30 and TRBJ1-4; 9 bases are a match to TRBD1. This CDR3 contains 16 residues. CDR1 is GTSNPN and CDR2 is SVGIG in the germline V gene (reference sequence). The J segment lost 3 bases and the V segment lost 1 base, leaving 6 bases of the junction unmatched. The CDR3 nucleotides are TGTGCCTGGAGTGCACAGGGGGCGTTCTCTAATGAAAAACTGTTTTTT. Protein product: CAWSAQGAFSNEKLFF.

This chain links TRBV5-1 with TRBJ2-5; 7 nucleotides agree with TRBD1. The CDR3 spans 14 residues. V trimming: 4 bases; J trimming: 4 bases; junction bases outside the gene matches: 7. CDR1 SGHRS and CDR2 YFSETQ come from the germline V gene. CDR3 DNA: TGCGCCAGCAGCCCCTCGACAGGGAGAGAGACCCAGTACTTC. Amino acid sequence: CASSPSTGRETQYF.

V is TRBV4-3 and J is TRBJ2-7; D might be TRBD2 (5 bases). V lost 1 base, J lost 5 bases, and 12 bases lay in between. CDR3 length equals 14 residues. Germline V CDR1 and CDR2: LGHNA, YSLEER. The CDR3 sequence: CASSQVRMGDEQYF. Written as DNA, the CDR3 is TGCGCCAGCAGCCAAGTTAGAATGGGAGACGAGCAGTACTTC.

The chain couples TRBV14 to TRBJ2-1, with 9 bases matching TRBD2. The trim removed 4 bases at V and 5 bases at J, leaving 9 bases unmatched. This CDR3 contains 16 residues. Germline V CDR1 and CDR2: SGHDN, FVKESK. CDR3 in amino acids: CASSPLAGATDNEQFF. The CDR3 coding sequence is TGTGCCAGCAGCCCGTTAGCGGGAGCTACCGACAATGAGCAGTTCTTC. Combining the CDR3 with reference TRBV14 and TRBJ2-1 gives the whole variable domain EAGVTQFPSHSVIEKGQTVTLRCDPISGHDNLYWYRRVMGKEIKFLLHFVKESKQDESGMPNNRFLAERTGGTYSTLKVQPAELEDSGVYFCASSPLAGATDNEQFFGPGTRLTVL.

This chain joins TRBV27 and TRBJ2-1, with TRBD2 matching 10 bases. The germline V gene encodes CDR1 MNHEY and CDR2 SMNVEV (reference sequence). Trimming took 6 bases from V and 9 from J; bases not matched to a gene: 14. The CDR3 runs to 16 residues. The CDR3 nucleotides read TGTGCCAGCAGCCCCCTCGGAATAGCGGGGGGTCCTGAGCAGTTCTTC. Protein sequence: CASSPLGIAGGPEQFF.

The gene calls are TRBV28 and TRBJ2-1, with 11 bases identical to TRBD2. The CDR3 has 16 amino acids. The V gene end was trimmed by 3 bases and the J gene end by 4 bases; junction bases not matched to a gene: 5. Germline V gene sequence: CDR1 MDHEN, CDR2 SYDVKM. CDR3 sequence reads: CASSLGGLAGYNEQFF. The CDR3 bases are TGTGCCAGCAGTTTGGGCGGACTAGCGGGTTACAATGAGCAGTTCTTC. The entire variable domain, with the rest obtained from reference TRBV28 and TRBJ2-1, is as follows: DVKVTQSSRYLVKRTGEKVFLECVQDMDHENMFWYRQDPGLGLRLIYFSYDVKMKEKGDIPEGYSVSREKKERFSLILESASTNQTSMYLCASSLGGLAGYNEQFFGPGTRLTVL.

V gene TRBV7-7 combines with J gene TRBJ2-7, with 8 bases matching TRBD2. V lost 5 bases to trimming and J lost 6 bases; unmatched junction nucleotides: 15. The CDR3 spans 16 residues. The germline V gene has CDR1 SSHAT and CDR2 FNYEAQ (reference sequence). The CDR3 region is CASSAGGVAGRGEQYF. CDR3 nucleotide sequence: TGTGCCAGCAGCGCCGGGGGGGTAGCGGGAAGGGGCGAGCAGTACTTC.

CDR3 nucleotide sequence: TGCGCCAGCAGTCACGGTCAGAACACTGAAGCTTTCTTT. It encodes CASSHGQNTEAFF. The chain employs TRBV5-1 and TRBJ1-1; D is undetermined. Germline V CDR1 and CDR2: SGHRS, YFSETQ. Deletions cut 5 bases from V and 1 base from J, with 9 bases between. The CDR3 runs to 13 residues. Drawing the rest from reference TRBV5-1 and TRBJ1-1, the complete variable domain is KAGVTQTPRYLIKTRGQQVTLSCSPISGHRSVSWYQQTPGQGLQFLFEYFSETQRNKGNFPGRFSGRQFSNSRSEMNVSTLELGDSALYLCASSHGQNTEAFFGQGTRLTVV.

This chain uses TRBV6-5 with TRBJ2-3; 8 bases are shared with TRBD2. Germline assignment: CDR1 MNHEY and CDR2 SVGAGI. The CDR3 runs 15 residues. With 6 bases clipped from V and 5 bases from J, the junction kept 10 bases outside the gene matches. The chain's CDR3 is CASRQAGVGGDTQYF. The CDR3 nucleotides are TGTGCCAGCAGGCAAGCGGGAGTCGGAGGAGATACGCAGTATTTT.

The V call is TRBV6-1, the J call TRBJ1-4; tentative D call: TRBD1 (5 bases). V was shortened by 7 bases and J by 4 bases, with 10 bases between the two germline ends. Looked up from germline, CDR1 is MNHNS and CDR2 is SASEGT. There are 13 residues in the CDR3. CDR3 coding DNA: TGTGCCAGCACTGGACACTTTAATGAAAAACTGTTTTTT. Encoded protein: CASTGHFNEKLFF.